This T cell receptor (beta chain) originates from a study of breast tumors, draining lymph nodes, adjacent tissues. This clonotype was picked up many times. The antigen is not known. Overall study results and limits: Tumor TCR diversity was below lymph nodes but above nontumor tissue.

One entry per CDR3 protein results from TCRdb running MiXCR on the multiplex PCR reads. The sample holds some 170,000 distinct CDR3 sequences, about 30% seen once. Germline V gene lookup returns CDR1 SGHRS and CDR2 YFSETQ. The trim removed 0 bases at V and 4 bases at J, leaving 8 bases unmatched. CDR3 length: 16 amino acids. Samples came from axillary lymph nodes draining the breast cancer. The rearrangement links TRBV5-1 to TRBJ1-2, with 8 bases identical to TRBD1. The sequenced sample was axillary lymph node tissue. The sequence was collected from a female donor with breast cancer. Some clones in this sample may be carry-over from other donors' samples. The CDR3 region is CASSLGTGTQRYGYTF. The CDR3 nucleotides are TGCGCCAGCAGCTTGGGGACAGGGACTCAGCGCTATGGCTACACCTTC.